This T cell receptor beta chain comes out of a study of blood T cell repertoires in COVID-19. TCRdb keeps only in-frame clones here, not all; method: immunoSEQ multiplex PCR. The profile covers 96,000 or so clones, with more than 85% appearing a single time and less than 2% taken by the ten largest. This CDR3 region has 13 residues. In germline, CDR1 is SQVTM, CDR2 ANQGSEA. The V end was cut by 1 base, the J end by 3 bases, with 10 bases between. This chain links TRBV29-1 with TRBJ2-7; tentatively, D is TRBD1 (6 bases). Source material: peripheral blood. The TCR was taken from a man between 60 and 75 years old with acute or convalescent COVID-19. CDR3 sequence reads: CSVEGQGHYEQYF. The CDR3 DNA sequence: TGCAGCGTTGAAGGGCAGGGGCACTACGAGCAGTACTTC.